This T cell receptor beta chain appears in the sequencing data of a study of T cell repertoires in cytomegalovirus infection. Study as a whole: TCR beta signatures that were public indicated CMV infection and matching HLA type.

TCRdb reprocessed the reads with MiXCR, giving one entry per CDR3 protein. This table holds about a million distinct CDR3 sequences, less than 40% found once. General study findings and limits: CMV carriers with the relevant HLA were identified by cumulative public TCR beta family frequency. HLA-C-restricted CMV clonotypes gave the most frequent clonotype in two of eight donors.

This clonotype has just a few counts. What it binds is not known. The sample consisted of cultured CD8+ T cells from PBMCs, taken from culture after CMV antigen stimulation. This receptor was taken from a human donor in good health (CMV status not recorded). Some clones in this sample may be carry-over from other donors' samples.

The CDR3 DNA sequence: TGTGCCAGCACCCAGGGTGTATCCGGGGAGCTGTTTTTT. Translating it yields CASTQGVSGELFF. The chain couples TRBV6-1 to TRBJ2-2; D is possibly TRBD1 (5 bases). CDR1 and CDR2 from the germline V gene are MNHNS and SASEGT. With 7 bases removed from V and 6 bases from J, the gap between germline ends came to 12 bases. The CDR3 length is 13 residues.